This entry features one T cell receptor beta chain sequence. The repertoire was sequenced with immunoSEQ multiplex PCR; TCRdb's copy has only in-frame clones and lacks some. The sample carries thousands of clones, around 65% recorded once. The data are from a study of PD-1 blockade in classical Hodgkin lymphoma. The CDR3 has 12 amino acids. Germline CDR1 SGDLS, CDR2 YYNGEE. V was clipped by 3 bases and J by 8 bases; unmatched bases: 5. The time point: cycle 4 day 1 (C4D1), after five to seven weeks of nivolumab. Relapses following autologous stem cell transplantation were seen in all patients, with brentuximab vedotin exposure varying. After PBMCs were thawed, their CD8+ T cells were isolated by magnetic negative selection.

The starting material was CD8+ T cells from blood, obtained before the fourth cycle of nivolumab. The J gene is TRBJ2-7, the V gene TRBV9; 7 bases align to TRBD1. This TCR was recovered from a human donor with classical Hodgkin lymphoma. The CDR3 here is CASSGQGLQQYF. The CDR3 DNA follows: TGTGCCAGCAGCGGACAGGGTCTACAGCAGTACTTC.